This entry describes one T cell receptor beta chain. The antigen is unknown. These data belong to a study of T cells in Graves' hyperthyroidism and ophthalmopathy. The study, taken as a whole, reports: The model identified upcoming ophthalmopathy a median approximately 6.4 months ahead of onset. Patients with ophthalmopathy were separated from those with stable hyperthyroidism by a 13 V-J model.

Template material for amplifying TCR beta CDR3 regions consisted of RNA transcripts. An initial round of RT-PCR targeting the TCR CDR3 relied on the HTBI primer set. Each CDR3 protein gets one entry after TCRdb re-called the multiplex PCR reads with MiXCR. The sample lists fewer than 450,000 distinct CDR3 sequences; around 15% were seen once. The V gene's germline CDR1 is SGHRS and CDR2 YFSETQ. The CDR3 runs to 16 residues. V shed 0 bases and J 5 bases; nucleotides not matched to a gene: 6. Source material: blood. This TCR derives from a man aged 50 to 59 with Graves' ophthalmopathy. The chain joins TRBV5-1 to TRBJ2-7, with 12 bases aligning to TRBD2. This CDR3 is CASSLEPSGRVHEQYF. As DNA, the CDR3 is TGCGCCAGCAGCTTGGAGCCTAGCGGGAGGGTGCACGAGCAGTACTTC.